These 23 T cell receptor beta chains were all obtained from the same sample, sequenced in a study of CD8 T cells in Susac syndrome. With random hexamers, reverse transcription was performed on about 0.5 to 1 ug of RNA. TCRdb processed the immunoSEQ multiplex PCR reads anew with MiXCR; each CDR3 protein has one entry. The data show 100,000 to 150,000 distinct CDR3 sequences, around 94% seen once. Sequencing used CD8+ T cells from PBMCs. The receptors originated from a human donor with Susac syndrome.

This chain joins TRBV2 and TRBJ1-2; D perhaps matches TRBD1 (5 bases). Trimming removed 1 base at V and 5 bases at J, with 8 bases between. The germline gives CDR1 SNHLY, CDR2 FYNNEI. The CDR3 consists of 13 residues. The chain's CDR3 is CASSEGDAYGYTF. CDR3 in DNA: TGTGCCAGCAGTGAAGGGGACGCATATGGCTACACCTTC.

This rearrangement joins TRBV11-1 to TRBJ2-1; 7 bases fit TRBD1. The V and J ends lost 2 bases and 9 bases, in that order; junction bases with no gene match: 13. This CDR3 has 16 amino acids. Germline CDR1 reads SGHAT; CDR2 reads FQDESV (reference sequence). The DNA for the CDR3 is TGTGCCAGCAGCTTAAACAGGGGTTCACAAGTGGGTGAGCAGTTCTTC. Its translation is CASSLNRGSQVGEQFF.

Regarding this clonotype: The missing conserved phenylalanine or tryptophan at the end of this CDR3 makes a read error likely. This chain links TRBV6-5 with TRBJ1-2; 7 positions agree with TRBD1. CDR1 is MNHEY, CDR2 SVGAGI, per germline. The trim removed 1 base at V and 0 bases at J, leaving 8 bases unmatched. The CDR3 is 17 residues long. The CDR3 DNA is TGTGCCAGCAGTTACTATCTCGGGGGACAGACTAACTATGGCTACACCTCC. This encodes CASSYYLGGQTNYGYTS.

The chain carries TRBV30 and TRBJ1-1; D is unresolved. V was clipped by 2 bases and J by 2 bases, with 9 bases between them. Germline CDR1 is GTSNPN and CDR2 is SVGIG (reference sequence). The CDR3 has 13 amino acids. The CDR3 sequence is CAWSKDGNTEAFF. CDR3 nucleotide sequence: TGTGCCTGGAGTAAGGACGGTAACACTGAAGCTTTCTTT.

DNA of the CDR3: TGTGCCAGCAGCCAAGAAGGGAGCGGAAAGATGGCGGTAGAAGAGACCCAGTACTTC. This codes for CASSQEGSGKMAVEETQYF. The rearrangement uses TRBV3-1 and TRBJ2-5; weak D call: TRBD2 (5 bases). Trimming stripped 0 bases from V and 3 bases from J, with 23 bases between. This CDR3 comprises 19 residues. Germline V gene lookup returns CDR1 LGHDT and CDR2 YNNKEL (reference sequence).

The chain combines TRBV9 with TRBJ2-3; 10 bases agree with TRBD2. Germline CDR1 reads SGDLS; CDR2 reads YYNGEE. The CDR3 spans 16 residues. With 0 bases clipped from V and 2 bases from J, the junction kept 3 bases outside the gene matches. The CDR3 coding sequence is TGTGCCAGCAGCGTAGACACTAGCGGGGCCACAGATACGCAGTATTTT. Translated, it gives CASSVDTSGATDTQYF. The full variable domain, with the rest looked up from reference TRBV9 and TRBJ2-3, is DSGVTQTPKHLITATGQRVTLRCSPRSGDLSVYWYQQSLDQGLQFLIQYYNGEERAKGNILERFSAQQFPDLHSELNLSSLELGDSALYFCASSVDTSGATDTQYFGPGTRLTVL.

V usage is TRBV27 and J usage is TRBJ2-7; no clear D gene. The V and J ends lost 3 bases and 6 bases respectively, with 15 bases between them. CDR3 length: 14 amino acids. From germline, CDR1 is MNHEY and CDR2 SMNVEV (reference sequence). The CDR3, as DNA: TGTGCCAGCAGTTTCTCCCCGATCGGGCTCGAGCAGTACTTC. Translated: CASSFSPIGLEQYF.

The V and J genes are TRBV20-1 and TRBJ1-1; weak D call: TRBD1 (5 bases). Trimming shortened V by 5 bases and J by 3 bases, and 10 bases separated the two germline ends. CDR1 and CDR2 from the germline V gene are DFQATT and SNEGSKA (reference sequence). CDR3 length: 12 residues. The CDR3 bases are TGCAGTGCTGGGCGGGGCGACACTGAAGCTTTCTTT. It specifies CSAGRGDTEAFF.

The rearrangement uses TRBV30 and TRBJ2-7, with 9 bases aligning to TRBD1. This CDR3 has 15 residues. Germline V gives CDR1 GTSNPN, CDR2 SVGIG (reference sequence). V dropped 2 bases and J dropped 1; count of bases not matched to a gene: 6. This CDR3 is CAWSSGTGTSYEQYF. The CDR3 bases are TGTGCCTGGAGTTCCGGGACAGGGACGTCCTACGAGCAGTACTTC.

V usage is TRBV18 and J usage is TRBJ1-2; 7 bases map to TRBD1. In germline, CDR1 is KGHSH, CDR2 LQKENI. This CDR3 spans 13 amino acids. The J segment lost 3 bases and the V segment lost 6 bases, leaving 4 bases of the junction unmatched. The chain's CDR3 is CASSAGGDYGYTF. DNA for the CDR3: TGTGCCAGCTCTGCAGGGGGTGACTATGGCTACACCTTC.

The V call is TRBV9, the J call TRBJ2-5, with 12 nucleotides matching TRBD2. Germline CDR1 reads SGDLS; CDR2 reads YYNGEE. V lost 4 bases, J lost 3 bases, and 4 bases stayed unmatched. The CDR3 covers 15 residues. CDR3 in DNA: TGTGCCAGCAGCACCAGGACTAGCGGGGAAGAGACCCAGTACTTC. This gives the protein CASSTRTSGEETQYF.

This chain links TRBV25-1 with TRBJ1-1, with unresolved D. Germline loops: CDR1 MGHDK, CDR2 SYGVNS. This CDR3 has 15 amino acids. V was shortened by 2 bases and J by 0 bases, with 10 bases between the two germline ends. CDR3 amino acids: CASSEVGRVNTEAFF. The CDR3 DNA reads TGTGCCAGCAGTGAAGTCGGCAGAGTGAACACTGAAGCTTTCTTT. The full variable domain, its missing parts supplied by reference TRBV25-1 and TRBJ1-1, is EADIYQTPRYLVIGTGKKITLECSQTMGHDKMYWYQQDPGMELHLIHYSYGVNSTEKGDLSSESTVSRIRTEHFPLTLESARPSHTSQYLCASSEVGRVNTEAFFGQGTRLTVV.

The chain uses TRBV27 and TRBJ2-7; D possibly corresponds to TRBD1 (5 bases). CDR1 and CDR2 (germline): MNHEY, SMNVEV (reference sequence). This CDR3 contains 15 residues. The V gene lost 0 bases and the J gene lost 4 bases, with 13 bases spanning the gap. DNA for the CDR3: TGTGCCAGCAGTTTATCATCAGGGATTGGGTACGAGCAGTACTTC. The encoded protein is CASSLSSGIGYEQYF.

V and J are TRBV29-1 and TRBJ1-1, with D unclear. Germline V lookup: CDR1 SQVTM, CDR2 ANQGSEA. This CDR3 is built from 16 residues. V lost 0 bases and J lost 2, with 16 bases in between. DNA for the CDR3: TGCAGCGTTGAAGATCTGTGGAATGAACTCAACACTGAAGCTTTCTTT. As protein: CSVEDLWNELNTEAFF.

This chain uses TRBV20-1 with TRBJ2-1, with 9 bases fitting TRBD1. The junction had 10 bases not matched to a gene; V was cut back by 5 bases and J by 5 bases. The CDR3 runs 15 residues. In germline, CDR1 is DFQATT, CDR2 SNEGSKA (reference sequence). CDR3 amino acids: CSAVNPGQGNNEQFF. CDR3 sequence (DNA): TGCAGTGCTGTCAACCCGGGACAGGGCAACAATGAGCAGTTCTTC.

The chain joins TRBV7-8 to TRBJ1-2; 10 bases fit TRBD1. The CDR3 spans 19 residues. Germline CDR1 reads SGHVS; CDR2 reads FQNEAQ. The junction had 18 bases not matched to a gene; V was cut back by 0 bases and J by 8 bases. The CDR3, as DNA: TGTGCCAGCAGCTTAGCGCCTAGGCAGACAGGGGGCCCCCTGGGCGGCTACACCTTC. It encodes CASSLAPRQTGGPLGGYTF.

The J gene is TRBJ2-6, the V gene TRBV21-1; TRBD1 is the table's D call, not checked against the DNA. TRBV21-1 counts as a pseudogene. The CDR3 extends over 14 amino acids. CDR3 in amino acids: CANTRDSGANVLTF. CDR3 in DNA: TGTGCCAATACCAGGGATTCTGGGGCCAACGTCCTGACTTTC.

The rearrangement uses TRBV2 and TRBJ2-7, with no clear D. CDR1 and CDR2 (germline): SNHLY, FYNNEI. The CDR3 runs to 16 residues. V shed 3 bases and J shed 7 bases, with 22 bases lying between them. CDR3 in amino acids: CASSDVETLVGIEQYF. The CDR3 nucleotides read TGTGCCAGCAGTGATGTAGAGACTCTAGTGGGGATTGAGCAGTACTTC.

V is TRBV7-9 and J is TRBJ1-4, with TRBD1 as a possible D gene (5 bases). Germline loops: CDR1 SEHNR, CDR2 FQNEAQ (reference sequence). Trimming took off 5 bases at V and 5 bases at J, with 15 bases between the two ends. This CDR3 comprises 15 residues. The CDR3 loop reads CASSPRDEPNEKLFF. The CDR3 DNA reads as TGTGCCAGCAGCCCGAGGGACGAGCCAAATGAAAAACTGTTTTTT. Variable domain in full (rest from reference TRBV7-9 and TRBJ1-4): DTGVSQNPRHKITKRGQNVTFRCDPISEHNRLYWYRQTLGQGPEFLTYFQNEAQLEKSRLLSDRFSAERPKGSFSTLEIQRTEQGDSAMYLCASSPRDEPNEKLFFGSGTQLSVL.

This clonotype was counted once. The chain has TRBV10-3 and TRBJ2-7, with unresolved D. The V gene's germline CDR1 is ENHRY and CDR2 SYGVKD. Trimming took off 2 bases at V and 1 base at J, with 3 bases between the two ends. The CDR3 totals 12 residues. The CDR3 coding sequence is TGTGCCATCAGTGAGGTTTCCTACGAGCAGTACTTC. It codes for CAISEVSYEQYF.

The genes are TRBV27 and TRBJ2-5; D is uncertain. The CDR3 totals 16 residues. The germline V gene encodes CDR1 MNHEY and CDR2 SMNVEV (reference sequence). V shed 0 bases and J shed 3 bases, with 14 bases lying between them. DNA for the CDR3: TGTGCCAGCAGTTTATCGGTTAGCACGATCAAAGAGACCCAGTACTTC. Translation gives CASSLSVSTIKETQYF.

This rearrangement joins TRBV9 to TRBJ1-1; the D is unclear. The CDR3 length is 19 residues. Per germline, CDR1 SGDLS and CDR2 YYNGEE. V lost 1 base and J lost 5, with 27 bases in between. The CDR3 region has the DNA TGTGCCAGCAGCGTATCCCCCTCCTCGATAGACGAACGAGGGACTGAAGCTTTCTTT. Translated, it gives CASSVSPSSIDERGTEAFF. The whole variable domain, remainder taken from reference TRBV9 and TRBJ1-1, is DSGVTQTPKHLITATGQRVTLRCSPRSGDLSVYWYQQSLDQGLQFLIQYYNGEERAKGNILERFSAQQFPDLHSELNLSSLELGDSALYFCASSVSPSSIDERGTEAFFGQGTRLTVV.

CDR3 amino acids: CASSQMGSYSGANVLTF. For the CDR3, the DNA is TGCGCCAGCAGCCAGATGGGTTCGTATTCTGGGGCCAACGTCCTGACTTTC. V and J are TRBV4-3 and TRBJ2-6; no clear D. This CDR3 contains 17 residues. Germline CDR1 is LGHNA and CDR2 is YSLEER. Trimming removed 3 bases from V and 1 base from J, with 13 bases in between.